A selection of T cell receptor beta chains follows, all from one sample in a study of blood T cell repertoires in COVID-19. This table comes from immunoSEQ multiplex PCR, and its TCRdb copy is limited to in-frame clones, with some not included. The table lists fewer than 300,000 clones, under 90% of them singletons, with roughly 15% in the top ten. Sequencing input: PBMCs or T cells enriched from blood (not recorded which). These receptors all come from a man between 18 and 29 years old who had recovered from COVID-19. CDR3s include the opening cysteine and the closing phenylalanine or tryptophan. A D gene is named only where the DNA matches it firmly. Clone size appears in some rows only: once, few, many, or a class for an expanded clone.

d_call clone_size j_call v_call cdr3_aa cdr3_nt
TRBD1 - TRBJ1-6 TRBV28 CASSSTGLDSPLHF TGTGCCAGCAGTTCGACAGGGTTGGATTCACCCCTCCACTTT
TRBD2 - TRBJ2-1 TRBV2 CASLAEVYNEQFF TGTGCCAGCCTAGCGGAGGTCTACAATGAGCAGTTCTTC
- - TRBJ2-5 TRBV5-5 CASSLAFLAEGRQETQYF TGTGCCAGCAGCTTGGCCTTCCTCGCCGAAGGGAGGCAAGAGACCCAGTACTTC
- - TRBJ2-6 TRBV6-1 CASREPYRAGANVLTF TGTGCCAGCAGAGAACCTTACAGGGCTGGGGCCAACGTCCTGACTTTC
TRBD1 - TRBJ1-1 TRBV6-5 CATDRGRSEAFF TGTGCCACCGACAGGGGACGATCTGAAGCTTTCTTT
- - TRBJ1-2 TRBV27 CASSKTGSYGYTF TGTGCCAGCAGTAAGACAGGTAGCTATGGCTACACCTTC
- - TRBJ2-1 TRBV10-2 CASRVGTPYNEQFF TGCGCCAGCAGGGTCGGGACACCCTACAATGAGCAGTTCTTC
TRBD1 - TRBJ2-2 TRBV28 CASSTPGTGVPGELFF TGTGCCAGCAGTACACCCGGGACAGGGGTCCCCGGGGAGCTGTTTTTT
- once TRBJ1-3 TRBV7-8 CASSLLFGNTIYF TGTGCCAGCAGCTTACTTTTTGGAAACACCATATATTTT
TRBD1 - TRBJ2-7 TRBV30 CAWSQGTGSSEQYF TGTGCCTGGAGTCAAGGGACAGGGAGTAGCGAGCAGTACTTC
TRBD1 - TRBJ2-7 TRBV27 CASKGQGAAYEQYF TGTGCCAGCAAAGGACAGGGGGCAGCCTACGAGCAGTACTTC
TRBD2 - TRBJ2-5 TRBV10-3 CAISLAGETQYF TGTGCCATCAGCCTAGCGGGAGAGACCCAGTACTTC
- - TRBJ2-3 TRBV9 CASSDRQARTDTQYF TGTGCCAGCAGCGATCGACAGGCCAGGACAGATACGCAGTATTTT
TRBD1 - TRBJ1-4 TRBV5-6 CASSLAGTGMETEKLFF TGTGCCAGCAGCTTGGCCGGGACAGGGATGGAGACGGAAAAACTGTTTTTT
- once TRBJ1-2 TRBV28 CASSSSSALEGYTF TGTGCCAGCAGTTCGTCCTCCGCCCTGGAGGGCTACACCTTC
- - TRBJ2-6 TRBV3-1/TRBV3-2 CASSPGQTGANVLTF TGTGCCAGCAGCCCTGGACAAACTGGGGCCAACGTCCTGACTTTC
- - TRBJ1-3 TRBV9 CASSARGGRASGNTIYF TGTGCCAGCAGCGCCCGAGGGGGAAGGGCTTCTGGAAACACCATATATTTT
TRBD1 - TRBJ2-7 TRBV15 CATRTGTGGPYEQYF TGTGCCACCAGGACCGGGACAGGGGGCCCCTACGAGCAGTACTTC
TRBD2 few TRBJ2-1 TRBV5-4 CASSWGRGGNEQFF TGTGCCAGCAGCTGGGGACGGGGAGGGAATGAGCAGTTCTTC
- - TRBJ2-7 TRBV19 CASSPLGGASYEQYF TGTGCCAGTAGTCCGCTGGGGGGGGCCTCCTACGAGCAGTACTTC
- - TRBJ2-1 TRBV5-1 CASSYRTVRSSYNEQFF TGCGCCAGCAGCTACCGGACAGTCCGGAGCTCCTACAATGAGCAGTTCTTC
TRBD2 - TRBJ2-1 TRBV5-1 CASGLAREQFF TGCGCCAGCGGACTAGCGCGTGAGCAGTTCTTC
TRBD1 - TRBJ1-3 TRBV4-1 CASSQGGQGILSGNTIYF TGCGCCAGCAGCCAAGGGGGACAGGGGATCTTAAGCGGAAACACCATATATTTT